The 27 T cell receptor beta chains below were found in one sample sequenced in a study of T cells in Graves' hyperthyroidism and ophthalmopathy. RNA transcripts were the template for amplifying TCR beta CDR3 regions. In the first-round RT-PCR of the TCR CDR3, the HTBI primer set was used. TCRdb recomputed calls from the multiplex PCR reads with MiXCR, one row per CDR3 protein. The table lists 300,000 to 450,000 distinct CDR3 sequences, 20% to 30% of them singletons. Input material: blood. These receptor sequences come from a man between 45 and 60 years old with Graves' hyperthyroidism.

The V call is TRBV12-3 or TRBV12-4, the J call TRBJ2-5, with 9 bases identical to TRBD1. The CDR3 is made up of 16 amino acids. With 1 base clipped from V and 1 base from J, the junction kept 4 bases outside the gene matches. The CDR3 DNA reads TGTGCCAGCAGTTTAGGGACAGGGGCGGTCCAAGAGACCCAGTACTTC. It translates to CASSLGTGAVQETQYF.

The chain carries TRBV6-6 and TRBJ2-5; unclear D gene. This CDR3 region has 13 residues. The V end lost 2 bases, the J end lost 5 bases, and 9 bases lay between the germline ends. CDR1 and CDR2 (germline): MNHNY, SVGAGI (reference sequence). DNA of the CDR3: TGTGCCAGCAGTTACCTCGGGTGGGAGACCCAGTACTTC. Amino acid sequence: CASSYLGWETQYF.

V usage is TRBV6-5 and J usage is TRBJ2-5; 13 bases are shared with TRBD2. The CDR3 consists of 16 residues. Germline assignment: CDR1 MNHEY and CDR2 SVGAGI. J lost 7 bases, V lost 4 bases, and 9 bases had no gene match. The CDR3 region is CASSSGTSGAQRTQYF. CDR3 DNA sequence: TGTGCCAGCAGTTCCGGGACTAGCGGGGCCCAAAGGACCCAGTACTTC.

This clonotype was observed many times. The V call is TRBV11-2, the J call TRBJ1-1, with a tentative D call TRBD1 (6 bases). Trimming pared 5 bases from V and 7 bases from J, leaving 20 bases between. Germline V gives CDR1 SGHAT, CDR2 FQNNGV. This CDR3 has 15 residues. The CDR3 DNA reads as TGTGCCAGCAGCCGTCAGCGGATCGGACAGAGTGAAGCTTTCTTT. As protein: CASSRQRIGQSEAFF. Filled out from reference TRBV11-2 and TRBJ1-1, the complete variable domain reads EAGVAQSPRYKIIEKRQSVAFWCNPISGHATLYWYQQILGQGPKLLIQFQNNGVVDDSQLPKDRFSAERLKGVDSTLKIQPAKLEDSAVYLCASSRQRIGQSEAFFGQGTRLTVV.

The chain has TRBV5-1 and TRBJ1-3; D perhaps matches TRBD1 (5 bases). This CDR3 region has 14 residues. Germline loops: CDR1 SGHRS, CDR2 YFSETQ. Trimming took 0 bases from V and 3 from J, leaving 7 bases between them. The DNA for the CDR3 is TGCGCCAGCAGCTTGGGCCAGGGTGGAAACACCATATATTTT. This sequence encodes CASSLGQGGNTIYF.

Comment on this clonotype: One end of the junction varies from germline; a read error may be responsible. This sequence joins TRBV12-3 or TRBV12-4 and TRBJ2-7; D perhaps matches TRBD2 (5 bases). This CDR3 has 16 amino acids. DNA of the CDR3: TGTGTCAGCAGTCCCGGACTCGGCGGTTTTTCCTACGAGCAGTACTTC. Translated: CVSSPGLGGFSYEQYF.

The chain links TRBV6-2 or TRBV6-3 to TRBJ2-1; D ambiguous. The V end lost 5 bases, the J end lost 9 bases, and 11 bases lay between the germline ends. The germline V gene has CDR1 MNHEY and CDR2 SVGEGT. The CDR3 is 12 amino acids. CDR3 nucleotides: TGTGCCAGCAGTCAACGGGCTAGTGAGCAGTTCTTC. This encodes CASSQRASEQFF.

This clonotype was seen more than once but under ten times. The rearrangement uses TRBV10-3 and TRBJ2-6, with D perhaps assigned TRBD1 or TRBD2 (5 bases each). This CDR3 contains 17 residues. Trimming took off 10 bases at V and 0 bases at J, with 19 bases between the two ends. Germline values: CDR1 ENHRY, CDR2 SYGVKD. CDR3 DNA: TGTGCCACCGCATCCCCAGGGAGAAGCTCTGGGGCCAACGTCCTGACTTTC. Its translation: CATASPGRSSGANVLTF.

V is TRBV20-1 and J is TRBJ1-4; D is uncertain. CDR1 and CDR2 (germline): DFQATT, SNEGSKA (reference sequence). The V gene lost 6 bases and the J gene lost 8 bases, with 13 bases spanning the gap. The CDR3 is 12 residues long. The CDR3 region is CSAWPSPEKLFF. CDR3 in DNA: TGCAGTGCGTGGCCTTCTCCCGAAAAACTGTTTTTT.

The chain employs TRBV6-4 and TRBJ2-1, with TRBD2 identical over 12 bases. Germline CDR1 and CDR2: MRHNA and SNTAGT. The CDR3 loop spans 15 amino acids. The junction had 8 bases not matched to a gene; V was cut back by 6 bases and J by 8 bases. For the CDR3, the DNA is TGTGCCAGCAGGATGCTAGCGGGAGGGTTCGATGAGCAGTTCTTC. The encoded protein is CASRMLAGGFDEQFF.

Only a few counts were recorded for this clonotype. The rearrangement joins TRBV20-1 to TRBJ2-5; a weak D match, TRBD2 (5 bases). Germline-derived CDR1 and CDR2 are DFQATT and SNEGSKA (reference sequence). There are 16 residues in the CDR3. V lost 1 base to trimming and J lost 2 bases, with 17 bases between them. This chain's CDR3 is CSARAYSIREQETQYF. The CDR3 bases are TGCAGTGCTAGAGCATATTCTATACGGGAACAAGAGACCCAGTACTTC.

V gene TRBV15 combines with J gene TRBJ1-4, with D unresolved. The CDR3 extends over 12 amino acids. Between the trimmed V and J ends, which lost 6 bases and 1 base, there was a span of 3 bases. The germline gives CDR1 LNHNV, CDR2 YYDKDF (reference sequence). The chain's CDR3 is CATRGTNEKLFF. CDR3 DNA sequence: TGTGCCACCAGGGGAACTAATGAAAAACTGTTTTTT.

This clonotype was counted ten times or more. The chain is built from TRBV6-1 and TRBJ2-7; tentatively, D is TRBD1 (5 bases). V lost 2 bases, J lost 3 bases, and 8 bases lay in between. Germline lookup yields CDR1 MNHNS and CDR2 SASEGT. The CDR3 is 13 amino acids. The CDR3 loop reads CASSEQGIYEQYF. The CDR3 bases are TGTGCCAGCAGTGAACAGGGAATCTACGAGCAGTACTTC.

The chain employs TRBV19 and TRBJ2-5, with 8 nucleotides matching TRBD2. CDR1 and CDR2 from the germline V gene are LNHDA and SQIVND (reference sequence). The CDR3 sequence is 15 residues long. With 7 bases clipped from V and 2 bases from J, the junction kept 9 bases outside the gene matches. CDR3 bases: TGTGCCAGTACCTCCTGGGGACTAGGGCAAGAGACCCAGTACTTC. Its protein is CASTSWGLGQETQYF.

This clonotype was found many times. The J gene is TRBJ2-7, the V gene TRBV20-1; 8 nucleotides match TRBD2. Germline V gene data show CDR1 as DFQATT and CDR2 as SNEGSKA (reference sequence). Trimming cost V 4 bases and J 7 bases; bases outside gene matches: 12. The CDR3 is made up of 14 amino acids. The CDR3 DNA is TGCAGTGCTACTCTGCCAGCGGGGGCGGGAGAGCAGTACTTC. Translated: CSATLPAGAGEQYF.

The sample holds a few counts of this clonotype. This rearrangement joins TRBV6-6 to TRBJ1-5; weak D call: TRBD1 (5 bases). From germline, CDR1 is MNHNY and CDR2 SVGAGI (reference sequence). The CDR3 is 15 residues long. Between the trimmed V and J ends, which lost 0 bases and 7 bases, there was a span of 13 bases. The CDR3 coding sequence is TGTGCCAGCAGTTACTCCAGGCAGGGTGGACAGCCCCAGCATTTT. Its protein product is CASSYSRQGGQPQHF.

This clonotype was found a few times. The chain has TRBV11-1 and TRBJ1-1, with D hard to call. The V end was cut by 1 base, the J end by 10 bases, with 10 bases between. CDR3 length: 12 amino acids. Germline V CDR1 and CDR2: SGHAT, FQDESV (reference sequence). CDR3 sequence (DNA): TGTGCCAGCAGCTTAGGTTACTCGGCAGCTTTCTTT. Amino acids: CASSLGYSAAFF.

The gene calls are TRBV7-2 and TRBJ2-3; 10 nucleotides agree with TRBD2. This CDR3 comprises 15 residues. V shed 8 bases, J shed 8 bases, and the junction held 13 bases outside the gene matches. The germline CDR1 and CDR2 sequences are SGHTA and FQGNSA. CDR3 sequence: CASSPPLAGEGTQYF. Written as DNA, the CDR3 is TGTGCCAGCTCACCACCGCTAGCGGGAGAAGGTACGCAGTATTTT. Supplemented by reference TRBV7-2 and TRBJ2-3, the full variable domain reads GAGVSQSPSNKVTEKGKDVELRCDPISGHTALYWYRQSLGQGLEFLIYFQGNSAPDKSGLPSDRFSAERTGGSVSTLTIQRTQQEDSAVYLCASSPPLAGEGTQYFGPGTRLTVL.

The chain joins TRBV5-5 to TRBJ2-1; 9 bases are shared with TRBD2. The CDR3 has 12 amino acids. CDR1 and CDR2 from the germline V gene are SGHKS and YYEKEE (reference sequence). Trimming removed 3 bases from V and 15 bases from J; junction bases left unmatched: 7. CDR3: CASSSTSGGPFF. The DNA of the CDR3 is TGTGCCAGCAGCTCGACTAGCGGAGGTCCGTTCTTC.

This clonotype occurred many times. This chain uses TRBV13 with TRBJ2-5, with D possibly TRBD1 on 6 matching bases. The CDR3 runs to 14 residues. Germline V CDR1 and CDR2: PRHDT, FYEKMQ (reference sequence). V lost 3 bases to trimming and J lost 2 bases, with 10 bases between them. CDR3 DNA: TGTGCCAGCAGCTTCAGGGGATCTCAAGAGACCCAGTACTTC. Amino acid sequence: CASSFRGSQETQYF.

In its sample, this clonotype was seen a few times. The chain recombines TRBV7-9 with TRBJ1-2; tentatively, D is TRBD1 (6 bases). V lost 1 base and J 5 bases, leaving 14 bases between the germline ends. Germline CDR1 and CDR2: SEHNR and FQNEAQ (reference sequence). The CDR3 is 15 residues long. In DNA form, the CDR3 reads TGTGCCAGCAGCTTAGTGGGACACGAGCGGTATGGCTACACCTTC. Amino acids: CASSLVGHERYGYTF. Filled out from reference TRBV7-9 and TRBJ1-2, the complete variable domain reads DTGVSQNPRHKITKRGQNVTFRCDPISEHNRLYWYRQTLGQGPEFLTYFQNEAQLEKSRLLSDRFSAERPKGSFSTLEIQRTEQGDSAMYLCASSLVGHERYGYTFGSGTRLTVV.

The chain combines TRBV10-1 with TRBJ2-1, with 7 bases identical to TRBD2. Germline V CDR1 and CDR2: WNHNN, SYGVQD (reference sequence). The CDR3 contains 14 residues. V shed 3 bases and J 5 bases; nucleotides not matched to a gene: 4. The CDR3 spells CASSDGAGDNEQFF. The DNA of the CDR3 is TGCGCCAGCAGTGATGGGGCGGGAGACAATGAGCAGTTCTTC.

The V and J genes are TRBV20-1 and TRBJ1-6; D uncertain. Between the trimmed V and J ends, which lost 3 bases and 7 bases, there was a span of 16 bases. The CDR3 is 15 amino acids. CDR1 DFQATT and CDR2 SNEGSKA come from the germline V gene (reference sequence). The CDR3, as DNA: TGCAGTGCTAGGGGAGTGGGCCCCCACAATTCACCCCTCCACTTT. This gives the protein CSARGVGPHNSPLHF.

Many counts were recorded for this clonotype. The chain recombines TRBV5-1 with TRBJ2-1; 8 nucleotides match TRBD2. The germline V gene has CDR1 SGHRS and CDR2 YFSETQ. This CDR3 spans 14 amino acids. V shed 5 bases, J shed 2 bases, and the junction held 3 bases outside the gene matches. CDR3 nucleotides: TGCGCCAGCAGTCCGGGGGGGACCTACAATGAGCAGTTCTTC. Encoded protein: CASSPGGTYNEQFF.

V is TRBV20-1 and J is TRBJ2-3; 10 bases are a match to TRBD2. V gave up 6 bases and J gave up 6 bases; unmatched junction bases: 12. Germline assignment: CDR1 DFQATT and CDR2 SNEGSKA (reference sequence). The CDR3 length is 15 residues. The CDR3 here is CSACDQAGGVDTQYF. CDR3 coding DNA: TGCAGTGCCTGTGACCAAGCGGGGGGGGTGGATACGCAGTATTTT.

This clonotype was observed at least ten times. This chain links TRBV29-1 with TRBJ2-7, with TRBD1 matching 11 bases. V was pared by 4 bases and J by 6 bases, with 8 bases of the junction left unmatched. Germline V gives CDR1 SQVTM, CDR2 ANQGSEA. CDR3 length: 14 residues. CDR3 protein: CSVGAGQGAFEQYF. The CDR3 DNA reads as TGCAGCGTTGGGGCCGGACAGGGGGCTTTCGAGCAGTACTTC.

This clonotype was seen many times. CDR3 in amino acids: CASSSIAGGPAYEQYF. The CDR3 DNA reads TGTGCCAGCAGCTCGATAGCGGGAGGGCCCGCCTACGAGCAGTACTTC. The chain employs TRBV11-2 and TRBJ2-7; TRBD2 matches 11 bases. Germline CDR1 and CDR2: SGHAT and FQNNGV. This CDR3 has 16 residues. Losses at the gene ends were 4 bases for V and 2 bases for J; bases not matched to a gene: 7. The whole variable domain, filled in from reference TRBV11-2 and TRBJ2-7, reads EAGVAQSPRYKIIEKRQSVAFWCNPISGHATLYWYQQILGQGPKLLIQFQNNGVVDDSQLPKDRFSAERLKGVDSTLKIQPAKLEDSAVYLCASSSIAGGPAYEQYFGPGTRLTVT.